The clone carrying this TCR beta chain has a count of ten or more. This specimen comes from a study of early T cells in non-severe SARS-CoV-2 infection. TCRdb recomputed calls from the 5' RACE reads with MiXCR, one row per CDR3 protein. The sample has about 76,000 distinct CDR3 sequences, roughly 16% seen once. The receptor was derived from an adult who was a healthcare worker with PCR-confirmed SARS-CoV-2 infection or an uninfected control (not recorded which). The sample was whole blood.

CDR3 residues: CASSLTSVQGPMNGYTF. The CDR3 coding sequence is TGTGCCAGCAGCTTAACGTCCGTACAGGGTCCTATGAATGGCTACACCTTC. The gene calls are TRBV7-3 and TRBJ1-2; D is perhaps TRBD1 (6 bases). V was trimmed by 0 bases and J by 6 bases, leaving 20 bases between them. CDR3 length: 17 residues. From germline, CDR1 is SGHTA and CDR2 FQGTGA.